This TCR beta chain was found in a study of T-cell memory formation after mild COVID-19. In the study overall: Among the donors, TCR clusters were largely specific to each donor. Regarding the study as a whole: Contracting clones from day 15 to 85 had balanced CD4/CD8; later expanders favoured CD4+. Mainly CM and EM harbored the contracting CD4+ clones; mainly EMRA harbored the CD8+ ones.

In TCRdb, the 5' RACE reads were re-called with MiXCR into one record per CDR3 protein. Seen here are some 40,000 distinct CDR3 sequences, over 5% observed once, and the top ten hold 0.65% to 0.9%. This clonotype was counted a few times. What it binds is not known. The clonotype originates from an adult who had mild COVID-19 (a few samples of this study predate the infection). Cell type and time point are not known. Specimen: PBMCs or a T cell subset sorted from them (not recorded which).

The CDR3 region has the DNA TGTGCCAGCGCGAAAACTACCGGGACAGGGGGGGGAGAGACCCAGTACTTC. Amino acid sequence: CASAKTTGTGGGETQYF. The rearrangement uses TRBV9 and TRBJ2-5, with TRBD1 matching over 11 bases. Trimming removed 7 bases from V and 4 bases from J; junction bases left unmatched: 15. This CDR3 has 17 amino acids. CDR1 is SGDLS and CDR2 is YYNGEE in the germline V gene.